This T cell receptor beta chain was sequenced for a study of shared clonotypes between healthy human individuals. Germline V gene sequence: CDR1 LNHDA, CDR2 SQIVND (reference sequence). V was pared by 3 bases and J by 2 bases, with 7 bases between. This CDR3 comprises 14 residues. Concerning this clone itself: As yet, its antigen is unknown. Other DNA sequences of this sample code for an identical CDR3.

General study findings and limits: Naive CD4 clonotypes overlapped across a few donors at approximately 5.5%.

Those who donated, Caucasian adults without exception, all lived in Nashville, Tennessee. Sequenced by immunoSEQ multiplex PCR; TCRdb stores in-frame clones only, minus some. The data contain 1,500,000 or so clones, 97% to 99% of them singletons. Sequencing was performed on naive CD4+ T cells sorted from blood. Subset reported: CD45RA+ positively selected. The receptor was derived from a man aged 30 to 39 in good health. The chain joins TRBV19 to TRBJ2-2; D gene unclear. CDR3 nucleotides: TGTGCCAGTAGTATTGGACCTAACACCGGGGAGCTGTTTTTT. Its translation is CASSIGPNTGELFF.